This T cell receptor beta chain was found in a study of T-cell memory formation after mild COVID-19. For the study at large: Across donors, TCR clusters were largely donor specific.

Constant-segment primers served in 5'RACE that generated TCR alpha and TCR beta cDNA libraries bearing sample barcodes and UMIs. TCRdb used MiXCR to reprocess the 5' RACE reads, holding one entry per CDR3 protein. The sample yields nearly 200,000 distinct CDR3 sequences, around 20% seen once. Notes on the study in general: Most CD4+ clones that shrank were in CM and EM, while CD8+ ones turned up in EMRA. Later expanders leaned toward CD4+, whereas clones contracting from day 15 to 85 were balanced CD4/CD8.

About this clonotype itself: Its matching antigen is unknown.

Sequenced material: PBMCs or a T cell subset sorted from them (not recorded which). The TCR sequence derives from an adult woman who had mild COVID-19 (a few samples of this study predate the infection). Cell type and time point are not known.

In nucleotides, the CDR3 is TGCAGCGGGAGGGACTTACTGAACACTGAAGCTTTCTTT. This gives the protein CSGRDLLNTEAFF. This chain joins TRBV29-1 and TRBJ1-1; D is perhaps TRBD1 (5 bases). The germline gives CDR1 SQVTM, CDR2 ANQGSEA. The V gene lost 7 bases and the J gene lost 0 bases, with 12 bases spanning the gap. CDR3 length: 13 amino acids.